This TCR beta chain originates from a study of T cell changes during pregnancy in multiple sclerosis. A remark on this clone: Other DNA variants within this sample encode the same CDR3.

Produced via immunoSEQ multiplex PCR; TCRdb's table is partial and in-frame only. The sample includes under 65,000 clones, 91% of them seen just once. This CDR3 has 14 residues. The germline CDR1 and CDR2 sequences are SQVTM and ANQGSEA. With 6 bases removed from V and 0 bases from J, the gap between germline ends came to 14 bases. The V gene is TRBV29-1, the J gene TRBJ1-1; no clear D. This clonotype was sampled from a female donor in good health, enrolled as a control in a pregnancy study. Material: peripheral blood, obtained after pregnancy. Written as DNA, the CDR3 is TGCAGCGTCTCCTCGGGTCTTATGAACACTGAAGCTTTCTTT. It translates to CSVSSGLMNTEAFF. The variable domain in full, completed from reference TRBV29-1 and TRBJ1-1, reads SAVISQKPSRDICQRGTSLTIQCQVDSQVTMMFWYRQQPGQSLTLIATANQGSEATYESGFVIDKFPISRPNLTFSTLTVSNMSPEDSSIYLCSVSSGLMNTEAFFGQGTRLTVV.